One and the same sample provided the 17 T cell receptor beta chains below, sequenced in a study of vaccination effects on CD4 cells after COVID-19. Profiled with immunoSEQ multiplex PCR; TCRdb holds only in-frame clones, not every one. The data show tens of thousands of clones, with around two thirds seen just once and less than 20% held by the top ten. No antigen has been identified for these receptors. Sequencing in the ViraFEST assay came after antigen-specific CD4+ T cells had been expanded with viral peptide pools, which were used to stimulate PBMC. At the end of nine to ten days of culture, CD4+ T cells were isolated. The sample in question was CD4+ T cells from PBMCs cultured with HCoV-229E spike peptides, obtained before COVID-19 vaccination. These receptors were collected from a human donor who received a COVID-19 vaccine.

The J gene is TRBJ1-5, the V gene TRBV19, with a weak D call TRBD1 (5 bases). Germline V lookup: CDR1 LNHDA, CDR2 SQIVND (reference sequence). Deletions cut 5 bases from V and 2 bases from J, with 13 bases between. The CDR3 sequence is 15 residues long. The CDR3 nucleotides read TGTGCCAGTAGTCGGGGGGACGCGGGCAATCAGCCCCAGCATTTT. Its protein is CASSRGDAGNQPQHF.

CDR3 sequence reads: CASSLVGGNSPLHF. For the CDR3, the DNA is TGTGCCAGCAGCTTGGTCGGCGGGAATTCACCCCTCCACTTT. The V and J genes are TRBV5-6 and TRBJ1-6; no clear D gene. This CDR3 contains 14 residues. Germline CDR1 and CDR2: SGHDT and YYEEEE. The V end was cut by 0 bases, the J end by 7 bases, with 8 bases between. Looking up the rest from reference TRBV5-6 and TRBJ1-6 gives the full variable domain: DAGVTQSPTHLIKTRGQQVTLRCSPKSGHDTVSWYQQALGQGPQFIFQYYEEEERQRGNFPDRFSGHQFPNYSSELNVNALLLGDSALYLCASSLVGGNSPLHFGNGTRLTVT.

This chain links TRBV6-5 with TRBJ2-2, with D hard to call. The CDR3 contains 13 residues. CDR1 MNHEY and CDR2 SVGAGI come from the germline V gene. V shed 6 bases and J shed 2 bases, with 7 bases lying between them. The CDR3 nucleotides are TGTGCCAGCAGACCCACCAACACCGGGGAGCTGTTTTTT. Protein product: CASRPTNTGELFF.

The CDR3 nucleotides read TGTGCCAGCAGCACGATAGACAGGGGTGATGGCTACACCTTC. Protein product: CASSTIDRGDGYTF. The rearrangement links TRBV7-9 to TRBJ1-2; 8 bases match TRBD1. The CDR3 is made up of 14 amino acids. The germline V gene has CDR1 SEHNR and CDR2 FQNEAQ (reference sequence). The V gene end was trimmed by 5 bases and the J gene end by 6 bases; junction bases not matched to a gene: 8.

The V and J genes are TRBV10-3 and TRBJ2-7; 9 positions agree with TRBD1. V lost 6 bases and J lost 5; bases outside the gene matches: 8. CDR3 length equals 14 residues. In germline, CDR1 is ENHRY, CDR2 SYGVKD. DNA of the CDR3: TGTGCCATCAGGGCCGGGACAGGGATTCACGAGCAGTACTTC. Translation gives CAIRAGTGIHEQYF.

V is TRBV6-5 and J is TRBJ2-3; D not certain. V gave up 8 bases and J gave up 6 bases, with 15 bases separating them. This CDR3 is 13 amino acids long. The germline V gene encodes CDR1 MNHEY and CDR2 SVGAGI. CDR3 coding DNA: TGTGCCAGCTCCTTAGAACCCGGCGATACGCAGTATTTT. It specifies CASSLEPGDTQYF.

The CDR3 here is CASSGLAGAVDTQYF. The CDR3 DNA reads TGTGCCAGCAGTGGACTAGCGGGGGCTGTCGATACGCAGTATTTT. V usage is TRBV6-4 and J usage is TRBJ2-3; 12 positions match TRBD2. Trimming cost V 4 bases and J 6 bases; bases outside gene matches: 5. The CDR3 length is 15 residues. CDR1 and CDR2 from the germline V gene are MRHNA and SNTAGT.

The rearrangement links TRBV19 to TRBJ2-7, with 11 nucleotides matching TRBD2. The CDR3 runs to 17 residues. Per the germline V gene, CDR1 is LNHDA and CDR2 is SQIVND (reference sequence). The V and J ends lost 4 bases and 4 bases, in that order; junction bases with no gene match: 12. The CDR3 here is CASSRRTDGTSGYEQYF. For the CDR3, the DNA is TGTGCCAGTAGTAGGAGGACCGATGGGACTAGCGGATACGAGCAGTACTTC.

The V gene is TRBV25-1, the J gene TRBJ2-6; TRBD1 matches 7 bases. Germline V gives CDR1 MGHDK, CDR2 SYGVNS. Trimming cost V 2 bases and J 2 bases; bases outside gene matches: 0. The CDR3 consists of 15 residues. DNA of the CDR3: TGTGCCAGCAGTGAACAGGGGGCTGGGGCCAACGTCCTGACTTTC. Translation gives CASSEQGAGANVLTF.

This chain connects TRBV10-1 to TRBJ2-7; unclear D gene. Germline CDR1 is WNHNN and CDR2 is SYGVQD (reference sequence). There are 18 residues in the CDR3. Trimming cost V 0 bases and J 2 bases, with 20 bases left between them. The CDR3 DNA is TGCGCCAGCAGTGAGTCCCCGGGCCTTGGGGTCCGCCCCTACGAGCAGTACTTC. Its protein product is CASSESPGLGVRPYEQYF.

The chain joins TRBV5-1 to TRBJ2-3, with D uncertain. The CDR3 covers 14 residues. The germline gives CDR1 SGHRS, CDR2 YFSETQ. V was trimmed by 0 bases and J by 1 base, leaving 6 bases between them. The CDR3 DNA reads TGCGCCAGCAGCTTGGGAGAGGGCACAGATACGCAGTATTTT. This sequence encodes CASSLGEGTDTQYF.

The V call is TRBV7-8, the J call TRBJ1-5; D remains ambiguous. Trimming left V 2 bases short and J 5 bases short, with 13 bases between. Germline V gives CDR1 SGHVS, CDR2 FQNEAQ. This CDR3 has 15 residues. DNA for the CDR3: TGTGCCAGCAGCTTAAGTACGGTATTGGATCAGCCCCAGCATTTT. Protein sequence: CASSLSTVLDQPQHF.

The rearrangement joins TRBV5-1 to TRBJ2-3, with 8 bases fitting TRBD1. From germline, CDR1 is SGHRS and CDR2 YFSETQ. Trimming at V came to 4 bases and at J to 2 bases, leaving 9 bases not matched to a gene. The CDR3 totals 16 residues. CDR3 region: CASSPAGGSNTDTQYF. CDR3 DNA: TGCGCCAGCAGCCCCGCAGGGGGCTCGAACACAGATACGCAGTATTTT.

The V gene is TRBV7-9, the J gene TRBJ1-4; D remains unclear. The CDR3 runs 15 residues. V was cut by 5 bases and J by 2 bases, with 12 bases left in between. Germline loops: CDR1 SEHNR, CDR2 FQNEAQ (reference sequence). CDR3 DNA: TGTGCCAGCAGCATCCCCGGCCATACTAATGAAAAACTGTTTTTT. Protein: CASSIPGHTNEKLFF.

The chain links TRBV20-1 to TRBJ2-1; 9 nucleotides align to TRBD2. Germline CDR1 DFQATT, CDR2 SNEGSKA (reference sequence). CDR3 length: 17 residues. Trimming removed 3 bases from V and 1 base from J; junction bases left unmatched: 10. The CDR3 spells CSASWAGGSESYNEQFF. As DNA, the CDR3 is TGCAGTGCTAGTTGGGCGGGAGGGTCAGAATCCTACAATGAGCAGTTCTTC.

The chain joins TRBV7-2 to TRBJ2-7; TRBD2 matches at 14 bases. With V trimmed by 1 base and J by 5 bases, 10 bases remained unmatched. CDR3 size: 18 residues. The germline gives CDR1 SGHTA, CDR2 FQGNSA. CDR3 nucleotide sequence: TGTGCCAGCAGCTTAGGGACTCTGAGGACTAGCGGGGGGAACGAGCAGTACTTC. Its translation is CASSLGTLRTSGGNEQYF.

The J gene is TRBJ2-7, the V gene TRBV5-8; 8 bases are shared with TRBD2. Trimming at V came to 6 bases and at J to 4 bases, leaving 9 bases not matched to a gene. The CDR3 loop spans 14 amino acids. Germline loops: CDR1 SGHTS, CDR2 YDEGEE. CDR3 region: CASKGSGSWYEQYF. The CDR3 DNA sequence: TGTGCCAGCAAGGGGAGCGGGAGTTGGTACGAGCAGTACTTC.